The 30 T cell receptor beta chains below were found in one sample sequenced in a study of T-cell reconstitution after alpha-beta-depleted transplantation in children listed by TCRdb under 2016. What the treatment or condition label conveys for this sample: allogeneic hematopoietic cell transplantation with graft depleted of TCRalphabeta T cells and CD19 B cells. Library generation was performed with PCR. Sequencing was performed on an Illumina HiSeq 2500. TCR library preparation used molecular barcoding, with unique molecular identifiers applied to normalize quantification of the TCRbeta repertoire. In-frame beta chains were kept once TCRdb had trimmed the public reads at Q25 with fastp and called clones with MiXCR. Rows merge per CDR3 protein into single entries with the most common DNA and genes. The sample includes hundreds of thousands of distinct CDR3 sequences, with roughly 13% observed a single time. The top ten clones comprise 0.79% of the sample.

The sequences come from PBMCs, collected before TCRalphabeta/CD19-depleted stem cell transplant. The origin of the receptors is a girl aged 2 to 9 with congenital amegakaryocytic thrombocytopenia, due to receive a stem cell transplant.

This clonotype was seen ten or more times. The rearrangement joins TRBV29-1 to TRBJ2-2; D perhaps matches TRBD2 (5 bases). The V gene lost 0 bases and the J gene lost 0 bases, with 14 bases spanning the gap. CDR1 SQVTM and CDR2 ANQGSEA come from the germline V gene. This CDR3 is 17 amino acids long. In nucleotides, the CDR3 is TGCAGCGTTGAAGATCGGAGTCGGACTTCGAACACCGGGGAGCTGTTTTTT. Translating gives CSVEDRSRTSNTGELFF.

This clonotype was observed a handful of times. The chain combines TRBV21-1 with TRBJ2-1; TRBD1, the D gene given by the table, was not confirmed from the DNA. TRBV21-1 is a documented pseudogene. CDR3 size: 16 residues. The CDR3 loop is CASSKAGTASYNEQFF. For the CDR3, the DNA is TGTGCCAGCAGCAAAGCGGGGACAGCCTCCTACAATGAGCAGTTCTTC.

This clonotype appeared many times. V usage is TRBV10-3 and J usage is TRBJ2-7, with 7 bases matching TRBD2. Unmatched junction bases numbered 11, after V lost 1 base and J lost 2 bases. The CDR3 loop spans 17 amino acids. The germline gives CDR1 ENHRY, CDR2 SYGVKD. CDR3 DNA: TGTGCCATCAGTGAGTGGAGCGGGACGGCAAGCCCCTACGAGCAGTACTTC. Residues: CAISEWSGTASPYEQYF.

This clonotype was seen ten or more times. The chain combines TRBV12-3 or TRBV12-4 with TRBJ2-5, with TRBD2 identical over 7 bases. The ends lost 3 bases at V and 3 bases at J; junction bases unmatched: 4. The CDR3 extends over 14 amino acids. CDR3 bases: TGTGCCAGCAGTTTGACTAGCAAGAAAGAGACCCAGTACTTC. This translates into CASSLTSKKETQYF.

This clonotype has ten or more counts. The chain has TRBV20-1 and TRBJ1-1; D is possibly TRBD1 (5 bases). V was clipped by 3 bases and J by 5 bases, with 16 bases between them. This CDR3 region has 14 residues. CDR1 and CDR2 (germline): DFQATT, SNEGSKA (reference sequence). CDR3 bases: TGCAGTGCTAGGGAAACCGGGACGGGGACTGAAGCTTTCTTT. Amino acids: CSARETGTGTEAFF.

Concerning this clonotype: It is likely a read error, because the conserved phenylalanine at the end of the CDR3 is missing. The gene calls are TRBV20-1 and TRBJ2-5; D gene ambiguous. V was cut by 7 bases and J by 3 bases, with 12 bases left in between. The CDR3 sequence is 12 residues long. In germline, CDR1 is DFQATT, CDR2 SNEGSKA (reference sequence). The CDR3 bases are TGCAGTGGTCTTCGGCCGGAAGAGACCCAGTACTTG. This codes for CSGLRPEETQYL.

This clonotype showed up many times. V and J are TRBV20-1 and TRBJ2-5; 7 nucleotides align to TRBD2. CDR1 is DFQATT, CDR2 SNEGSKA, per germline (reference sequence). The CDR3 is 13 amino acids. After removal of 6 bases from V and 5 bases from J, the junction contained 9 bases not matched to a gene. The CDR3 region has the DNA TGCAGTGCGAACTATGCGGGAGCGGAGACCCAGTACTTC. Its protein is CSANYAGAETQYF.

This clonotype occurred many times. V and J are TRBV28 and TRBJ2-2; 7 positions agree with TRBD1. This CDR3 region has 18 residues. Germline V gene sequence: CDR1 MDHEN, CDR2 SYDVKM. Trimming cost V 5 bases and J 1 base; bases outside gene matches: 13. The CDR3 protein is CASSTPRIGGKNTGELFF. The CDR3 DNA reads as TGTGCCAGCAGTACCCCCCGTATAGGGGGCAAGAACACCGGGGAGCTGTTTTTT. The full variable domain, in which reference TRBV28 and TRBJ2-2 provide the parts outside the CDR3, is DVKVTQSSRYLVKRTGEKVFLECVQDMDHENMFWYRQDPGLGLRLIYFSYDVKMKEKGDIPEGYSVSREKKERFSLILESASTNQTSMYLCASSTPRIGGKNTGELFFGEGSRLTVL.

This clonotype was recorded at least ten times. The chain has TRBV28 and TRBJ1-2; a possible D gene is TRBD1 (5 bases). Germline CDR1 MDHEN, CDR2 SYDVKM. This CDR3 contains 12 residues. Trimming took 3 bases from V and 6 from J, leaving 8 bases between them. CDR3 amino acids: CASSLGGDGYTF. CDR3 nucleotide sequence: TGTGCCAGCAGTTTGGGAGGGGATGGCTACACCTTC.

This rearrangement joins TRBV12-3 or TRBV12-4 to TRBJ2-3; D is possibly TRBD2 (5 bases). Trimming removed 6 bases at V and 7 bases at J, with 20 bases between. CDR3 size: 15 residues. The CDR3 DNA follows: TGTGCCAGCAGCCCCCTCGGGATAGGTGTTAATACGCAGTATTTT. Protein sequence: CASSPLGIGVNTQYF.

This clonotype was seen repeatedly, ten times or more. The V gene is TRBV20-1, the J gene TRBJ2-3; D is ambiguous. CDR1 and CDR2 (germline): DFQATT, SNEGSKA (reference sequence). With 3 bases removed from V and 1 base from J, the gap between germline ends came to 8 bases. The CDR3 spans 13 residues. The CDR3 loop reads CSASVPGTDTQYF. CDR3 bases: TGCAGTGCTAGCGTCCCGGGCACAGATACGCAGTATTTT.

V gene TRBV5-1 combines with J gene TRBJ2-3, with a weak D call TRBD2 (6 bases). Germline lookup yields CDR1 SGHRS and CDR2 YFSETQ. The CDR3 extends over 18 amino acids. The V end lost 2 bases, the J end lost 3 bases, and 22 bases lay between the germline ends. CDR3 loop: CASSFWIGLPEGTDTQYF. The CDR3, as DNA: TGCGCCAGCAGCTTCTGGATCGGACTGCCGGAGGGAACAGATACGCAGTATTTT. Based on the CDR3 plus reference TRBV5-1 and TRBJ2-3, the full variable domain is KAGVTQTPRYLIKTRGQQVTLSCSPISGHRSVSWYQQTPGQGLQFLFEYFSETQRNKGNFPGRFSGRQFSNSRSEMNVSTLELGDSALYLCASSFWIGLPEGTDTQYFGPGTRLTVL.

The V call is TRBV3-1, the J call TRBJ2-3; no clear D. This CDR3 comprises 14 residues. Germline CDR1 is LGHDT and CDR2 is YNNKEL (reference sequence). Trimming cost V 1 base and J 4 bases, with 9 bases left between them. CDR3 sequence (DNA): TGTGCCAGCAGCCAAGTTGTCTTTCCAGATACGCAGTATTTT. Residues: CASSQVVFPDTQYF.

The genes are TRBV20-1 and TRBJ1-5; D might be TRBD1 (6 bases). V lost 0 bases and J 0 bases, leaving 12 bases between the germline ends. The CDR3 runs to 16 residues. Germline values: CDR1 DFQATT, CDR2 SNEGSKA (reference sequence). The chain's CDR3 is CSARDLTGYSNQPQHF. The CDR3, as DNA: TGCAGTGCTAGAGACCTCACAGGGTATAGCAATCAGCCCCAGCATTTT.

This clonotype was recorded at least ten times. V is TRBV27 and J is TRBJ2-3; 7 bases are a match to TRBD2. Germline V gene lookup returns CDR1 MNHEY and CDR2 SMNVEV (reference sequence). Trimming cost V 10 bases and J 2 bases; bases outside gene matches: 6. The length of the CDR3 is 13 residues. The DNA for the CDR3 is TGTGCCACATCAAGCGGGAACACAGATACGCAGTATTTT. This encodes CATSSGNTDTQYF.

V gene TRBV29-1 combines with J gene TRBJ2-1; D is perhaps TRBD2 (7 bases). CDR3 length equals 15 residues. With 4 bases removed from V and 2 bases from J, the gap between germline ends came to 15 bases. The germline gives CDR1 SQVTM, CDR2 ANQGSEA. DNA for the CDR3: TGCAGCGTTGGGGCAGGCGGGGGCCCCTACAATGAGCAGTTCTTC. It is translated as CSVGAGGGPYNEQFF.

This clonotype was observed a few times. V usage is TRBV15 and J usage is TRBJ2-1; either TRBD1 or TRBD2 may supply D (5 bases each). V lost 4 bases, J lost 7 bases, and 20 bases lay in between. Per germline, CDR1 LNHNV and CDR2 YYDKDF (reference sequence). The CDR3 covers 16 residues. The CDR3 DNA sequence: TGTGCCACCAGCAAAGGGGATAGCGTGTCTGGGAATGAGCAGTTCTTC. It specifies CATSKGDSVSGNEQFF. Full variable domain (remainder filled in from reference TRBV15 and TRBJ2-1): DAMVIQNPRYQVTQFGKPVTLSCSQTLNHNVMYWYQQKSSQAPKLLFHYYDKDFNNEADTPDNFQSRRPNTSFCFLDIRSPGLGDTAMYLCATSKGDSVSGNEQFFGPGTRLTVL.

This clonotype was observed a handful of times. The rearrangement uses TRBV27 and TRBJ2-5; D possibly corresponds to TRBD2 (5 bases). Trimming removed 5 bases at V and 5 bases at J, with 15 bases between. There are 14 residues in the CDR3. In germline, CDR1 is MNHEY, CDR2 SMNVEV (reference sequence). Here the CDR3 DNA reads TGTGCCAGCAGTCACTCACTAGTCATGGAGACCCAGTACTTC. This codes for CASSHSLVMETQYF.

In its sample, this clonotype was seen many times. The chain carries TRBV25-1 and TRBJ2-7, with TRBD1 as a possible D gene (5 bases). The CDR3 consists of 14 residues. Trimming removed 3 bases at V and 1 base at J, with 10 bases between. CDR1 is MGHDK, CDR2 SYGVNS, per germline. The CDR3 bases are TGTGCCAGCAGTGAGACAGACGGGTCCTACGAGCAGTACTTC. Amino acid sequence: CASSETDGSYEQYF.

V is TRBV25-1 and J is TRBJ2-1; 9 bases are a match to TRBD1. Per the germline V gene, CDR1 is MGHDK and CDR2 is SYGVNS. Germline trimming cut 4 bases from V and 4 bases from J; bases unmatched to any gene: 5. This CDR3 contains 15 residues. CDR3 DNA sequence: TGTGCCAGCAGTGTCGGGACAGGGAAATACAATGAGCAGTTCTTC. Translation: CASSVGTGKYNEQFF.

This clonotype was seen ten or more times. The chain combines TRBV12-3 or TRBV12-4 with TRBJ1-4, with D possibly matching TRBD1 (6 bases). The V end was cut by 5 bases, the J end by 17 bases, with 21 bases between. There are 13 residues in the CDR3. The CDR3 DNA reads TGTGCCAGCAGTCCAACAAGAGGACAGCCCTGTTTTTTT. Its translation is CASSPTRGQPCFF.

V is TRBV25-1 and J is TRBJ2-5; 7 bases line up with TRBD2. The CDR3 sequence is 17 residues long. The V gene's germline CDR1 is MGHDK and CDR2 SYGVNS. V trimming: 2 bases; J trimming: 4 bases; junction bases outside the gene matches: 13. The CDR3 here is CASSEIRPLREAETQYF. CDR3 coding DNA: TGTGCCAGCAGTGAAATCAGGCCTCTCCGGGAGGCAGAGACCCAGTACTTC. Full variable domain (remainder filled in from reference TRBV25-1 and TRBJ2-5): EADIYQTPRYLVIGTGKKITLECSQTMGHDKMYWYQQDPGMELHLIHYSYGVNSTEKGDLSSESTVSRIRTEHFPLTLESARPSHTSQYLCASSEIRPLREAETQYFGPGTRLLVL.

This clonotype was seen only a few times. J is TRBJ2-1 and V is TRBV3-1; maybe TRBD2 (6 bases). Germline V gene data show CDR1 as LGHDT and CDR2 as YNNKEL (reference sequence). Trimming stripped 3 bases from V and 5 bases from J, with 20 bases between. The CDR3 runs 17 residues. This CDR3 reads CASSHRIAARVHNEQFF. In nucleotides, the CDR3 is TGTGCCAGCAGCCACAGGATAGCGGCGAGGGTCCACAATGAGCAGTTCTTC.

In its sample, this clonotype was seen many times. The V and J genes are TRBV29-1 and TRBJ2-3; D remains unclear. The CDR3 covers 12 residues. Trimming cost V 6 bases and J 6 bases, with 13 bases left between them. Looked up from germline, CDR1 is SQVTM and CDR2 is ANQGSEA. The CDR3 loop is CSVHKGADTQYF. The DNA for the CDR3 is TGCAGCGTCCACAAAGGTGCCGATACGCAGTATTTT.

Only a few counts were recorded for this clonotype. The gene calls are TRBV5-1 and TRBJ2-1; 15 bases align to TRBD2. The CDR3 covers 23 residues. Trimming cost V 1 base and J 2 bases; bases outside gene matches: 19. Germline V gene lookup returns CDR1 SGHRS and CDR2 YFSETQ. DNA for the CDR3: TGCGCCAGCAGCTTGCCGGGACTAGCGGGAGGTGTCGGGTCCTGGAGGGCCTACAATGAGCAGTTCTTC. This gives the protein CASSLPGLAGGVGSWRAYNEQFF.

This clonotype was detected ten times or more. As DNA, the CDR3 is TGCGCCAGCAGCTTGTCACAGGGGAACATTCAGTACTTC. This encodes CASSLSQGNIQYF. The chain carries TRBV5-1 and TRBJ2-4; the match to TRBD1 covers 7 bases. The CDR3 length is 13 residues. The V gene's germline CDR1 is SGHRS and CDR2 YFSETQ. Trimming at V came to 1 base and at J to 7 bases, leaving 2 bases not matched to a gene.

CDR3 sequence reads: CSVALRGRADMTLVYF. In nucleotides, the CDR3 is TGCAGCGTAGCCCTTCGGGGTAGGGCAGACATGACCCTCGTGTACTTC. The V gene is TRBV29-1, the J gene TRBJ2-7; TRBD2 is a possible D gene (5 bases). The CDR3 runs to 16 residues. Germline loops: CDR1 SQVTM, CDR2 ANQGSEA. The V end lost 6 bases, the J end lost 12 bases, and 33 bases lay between the germline ends.

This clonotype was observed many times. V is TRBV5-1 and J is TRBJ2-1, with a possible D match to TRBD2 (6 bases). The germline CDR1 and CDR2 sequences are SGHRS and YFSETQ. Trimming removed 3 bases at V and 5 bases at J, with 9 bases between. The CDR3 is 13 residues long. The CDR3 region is CASSSGRNNEQFF. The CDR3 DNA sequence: TGCGCCAGCAGCTCGGGGAGGAACAATGAGCAGTTCTTC. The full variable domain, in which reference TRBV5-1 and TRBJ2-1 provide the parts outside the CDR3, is KAGVTQTPRYLIKTRGQQVTLSCSPISGHRSVSWYQQTPGQGLQFLFEYFSETQRNKGNFPGRFSGRQFSNSRSEMNVSTLELGDSALYLCASSSGRNNEQFFGPGTRLTVL.

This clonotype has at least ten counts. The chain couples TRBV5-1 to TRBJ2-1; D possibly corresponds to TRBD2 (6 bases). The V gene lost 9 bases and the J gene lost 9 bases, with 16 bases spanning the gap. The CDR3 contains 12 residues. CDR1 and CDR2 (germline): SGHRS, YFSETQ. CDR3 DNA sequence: TGCGCCACGGGAGAATCGTGGGTTGAGCAGTTCTTC. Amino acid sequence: CATGESWVEQFF.

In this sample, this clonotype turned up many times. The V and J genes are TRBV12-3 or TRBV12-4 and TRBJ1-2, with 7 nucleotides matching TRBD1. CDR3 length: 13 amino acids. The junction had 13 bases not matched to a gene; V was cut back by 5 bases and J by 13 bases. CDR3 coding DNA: TGTGCCAGCAGTCAGGCGGGACAGCCTTTAATCACCTTC. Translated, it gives CASSQAGQPLITF.